This TCR beta chain comes out of a study of OX40 agonist ivuxolimab in advanced cancers. Study summary: Patients were treated with intravenous ivuxolimab, dosed at 0.01 to 10 mg/kg and infused every 2 weeks.

The CDR3 loop spans 14 amino acids. V lost 5 bases and J lost 7; bases outside the gene matches: 8. Germline lookup yields CDR1 MNHEY and CDR2 SVGAGI. A history of autoimmune disease or systemic immunosuppression excluded patients. Assay: immunoSEQ multiplex PCR; the TCRdb copy retains only in-frame clones and omits some. The sample shows roughly 80,000 clones, roughly nine tenths of them seen only once. The gene calls are TRBV6-5 and TRBJ1-5, with 7 bases identical to TRBD1. This TCR was recovered from an adult with an advanced solid tumor such as melanoma, head and neck, liver or kidney cancer. This sample comprised CD4+ or CD8+ T cells sorted from blood, obtained in a trial of the OX40 agonist ivuxolimab. The CDR3 loop reads CASSVGQGGQPQHF. The DNA of the CDR3 is TGTGCCAGCAGTGTGGGGCAGGGGGGACAGCCCCAGCATTTT.